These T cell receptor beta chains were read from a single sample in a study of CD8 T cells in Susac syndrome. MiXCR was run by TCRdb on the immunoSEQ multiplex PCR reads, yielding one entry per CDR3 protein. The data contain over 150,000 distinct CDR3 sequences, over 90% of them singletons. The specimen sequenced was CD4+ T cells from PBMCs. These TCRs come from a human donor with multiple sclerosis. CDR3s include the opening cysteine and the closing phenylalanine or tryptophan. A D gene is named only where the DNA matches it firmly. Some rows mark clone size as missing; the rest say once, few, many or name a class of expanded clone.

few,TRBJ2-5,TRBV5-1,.,CASRPRGQGTETQYF,TGCGCCAGCAGACCTAGGGGCCAGGGGACGGAGACCCAGTACTTC
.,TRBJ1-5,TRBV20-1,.,CSATGGDQPQHF,TGCAGTGCAACTGGGGGGGATCAGCCCCAGCATTTT
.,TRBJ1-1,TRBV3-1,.,CASSHRGEAFF,TGTGCCAGCAGCCATCGGGGGGAAGCTTTCTTT
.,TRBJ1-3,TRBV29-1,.,CSVGGSGNTIYF,TGCAGCGTTGGGGGTTCTGGAAACACCATATATTTT
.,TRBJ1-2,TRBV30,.,CAWSGTSFDYTF,TGTGCCTGGAGTGGAACCTCATTCGACTACACCTTC
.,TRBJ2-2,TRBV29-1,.,CSVEGSNTGELFF,TGCAGCGTTGAGGGCTCTAACACCGGGGAGCTGTTTTTT
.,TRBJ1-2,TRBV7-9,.,CASSLVREPGYTF,TGTGCCAGCAGCTTAGTCCGGGAACCTGGCTACACCTTC
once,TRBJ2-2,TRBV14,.,CASSQVYTGELFF,TGTGCCAGCAGCCAAGTTTACACCGGGGAGCTGTTTTTT
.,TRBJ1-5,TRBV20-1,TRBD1,CSARDVQGARQPQHF,TGCAGTGCTAGAGATGTACAGGGGGCACGGCAGCCCCAGCATTTT
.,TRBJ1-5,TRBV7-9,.,CASSPIDSNQPQHF,TGTGCCAGCAGTCCCATCGACAGCAATCAGCCCCAGCATTTT
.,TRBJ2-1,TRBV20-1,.,CSARDRGFDNEQFF,TGCAGTGCTAGAGACCGGGGGTTCGACAATGAGCAGTTCTTC
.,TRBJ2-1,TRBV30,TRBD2,CAWSGTLTSGGAGSLVYNEQFF,TGTGCCTGGAGTGGGACTCTTACTAGCGGGGGGGCCGGGTCCCTTGTCTACAATGAGCAGTTCTTC
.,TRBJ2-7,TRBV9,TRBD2,CASSENPSGFYEQYF,TGTGCCAGCAGCGAAAACCCTAGCGGGTTCTACGAGCAGTACTTC
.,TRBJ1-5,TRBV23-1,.,CASSPPDRNRSYSNQPQHF,TGCGCCAGCAGTCCCCCCGACCGGAACCGAAGCTATAGCAATCAGCCCCAGCATTTT
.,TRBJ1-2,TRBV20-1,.,CSAPPGVDYGYTF,TGCAGTGCCCCTCCAGGGGTAGACTATGGCTACACCTTC
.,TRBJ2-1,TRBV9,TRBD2,CASSETSANNEQFF,TGTGCCAGCAGCGAGACTAGCGCAAACAATGAGCAGTTCTTC
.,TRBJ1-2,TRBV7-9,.,CASAGGVPNYGYTF,TGTGCCAGCGCAGGTGGGGTCCCTAACTATGGCTACACCTTC